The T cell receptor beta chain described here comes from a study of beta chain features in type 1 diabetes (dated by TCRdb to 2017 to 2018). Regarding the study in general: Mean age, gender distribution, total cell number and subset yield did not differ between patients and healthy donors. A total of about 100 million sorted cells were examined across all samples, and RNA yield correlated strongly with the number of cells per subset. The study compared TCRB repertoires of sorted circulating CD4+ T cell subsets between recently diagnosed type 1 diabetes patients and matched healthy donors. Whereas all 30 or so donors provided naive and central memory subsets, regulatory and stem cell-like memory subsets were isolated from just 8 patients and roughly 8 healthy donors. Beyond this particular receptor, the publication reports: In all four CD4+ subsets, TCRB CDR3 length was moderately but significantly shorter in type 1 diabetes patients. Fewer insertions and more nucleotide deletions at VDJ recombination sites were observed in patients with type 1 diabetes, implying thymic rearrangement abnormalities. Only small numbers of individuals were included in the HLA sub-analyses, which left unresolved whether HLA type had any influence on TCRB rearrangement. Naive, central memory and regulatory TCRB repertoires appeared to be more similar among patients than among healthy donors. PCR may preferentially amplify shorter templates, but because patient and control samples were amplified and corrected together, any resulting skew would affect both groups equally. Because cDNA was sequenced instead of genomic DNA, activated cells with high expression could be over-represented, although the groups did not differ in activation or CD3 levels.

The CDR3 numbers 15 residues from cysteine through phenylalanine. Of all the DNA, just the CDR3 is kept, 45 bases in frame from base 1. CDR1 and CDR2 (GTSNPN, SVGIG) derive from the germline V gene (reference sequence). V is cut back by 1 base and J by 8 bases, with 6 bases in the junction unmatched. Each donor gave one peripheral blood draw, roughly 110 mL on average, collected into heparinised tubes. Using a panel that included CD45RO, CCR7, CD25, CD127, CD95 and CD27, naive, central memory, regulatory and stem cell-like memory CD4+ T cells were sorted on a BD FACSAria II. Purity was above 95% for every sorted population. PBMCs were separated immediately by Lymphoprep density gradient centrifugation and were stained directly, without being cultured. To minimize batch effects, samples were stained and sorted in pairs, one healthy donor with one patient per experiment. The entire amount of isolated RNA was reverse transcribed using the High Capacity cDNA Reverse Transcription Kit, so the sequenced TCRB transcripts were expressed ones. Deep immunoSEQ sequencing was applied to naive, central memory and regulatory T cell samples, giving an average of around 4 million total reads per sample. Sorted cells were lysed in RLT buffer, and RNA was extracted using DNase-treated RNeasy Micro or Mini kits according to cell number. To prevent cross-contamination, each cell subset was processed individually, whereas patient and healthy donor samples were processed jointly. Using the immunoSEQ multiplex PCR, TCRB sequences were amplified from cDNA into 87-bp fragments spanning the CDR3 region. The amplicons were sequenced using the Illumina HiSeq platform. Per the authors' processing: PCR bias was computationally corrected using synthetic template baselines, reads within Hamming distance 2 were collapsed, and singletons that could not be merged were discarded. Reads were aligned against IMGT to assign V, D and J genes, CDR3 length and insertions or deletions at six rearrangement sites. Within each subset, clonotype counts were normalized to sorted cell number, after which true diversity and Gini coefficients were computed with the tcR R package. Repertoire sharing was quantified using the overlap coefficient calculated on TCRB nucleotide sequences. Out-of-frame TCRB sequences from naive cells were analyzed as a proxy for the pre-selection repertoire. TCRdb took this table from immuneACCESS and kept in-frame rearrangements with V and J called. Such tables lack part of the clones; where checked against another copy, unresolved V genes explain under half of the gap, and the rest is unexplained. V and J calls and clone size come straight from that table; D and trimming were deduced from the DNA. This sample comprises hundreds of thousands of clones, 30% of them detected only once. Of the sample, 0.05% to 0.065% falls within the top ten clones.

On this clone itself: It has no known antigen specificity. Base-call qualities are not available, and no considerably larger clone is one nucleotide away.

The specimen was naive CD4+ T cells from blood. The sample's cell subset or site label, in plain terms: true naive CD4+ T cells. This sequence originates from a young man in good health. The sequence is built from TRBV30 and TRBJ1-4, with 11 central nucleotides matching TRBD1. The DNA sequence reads TGTGCCTGGAGTGCCTCGGGACAGGGGGTGGAAAAACTGTTTTTT. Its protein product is CAWSASGQGVEKLFF.